Listed below are T cell receptor beta chains from one sample, sequenced in a study of CD8 T cells in ankylosing spondylitis. MiXCR, run by TCRdb on the 5' RACE reads, gives a single entry per CDR3 protein. The table includes 700,000 to 1,000,000 distinct CDR3 sequences, 10% to 15% detected once. Sequencing used blood, either unsorted or a sorted T cell fraction (not recorded which). The receptors shown here come from a male donor with ankylosing spondylitis. Each CDR3 is given with its conserved first and last residue. The D gene is left open where the match is weak. Expanded clones get a size class; other rows say once, few or many, or leave the size out.

TRBV10-3	few	-	TRBJ2-1	TGTGCCACCCAGGATCCGCGCCGAGGCAATGAGCAGTTCTTC	CATQDPRRGNEQFF
TRBV5-1	few	-	TRBJ1-1	TGCGCCAGCAGCTTGGCCCGGGAGGGGACTGAAGCTTTCTTT	CASSLAREGTEAFF
TRBV5-1	few	-	TRBJ2-4	TGCGCCAGCAGCTTTTCGGTCGACAAAAACATTCAGTACTTC	CASSFSVDKNIQYF
TRBV24-1	many	-	TRBJ1-5	TGTGCCACCAGTGGCCCCGACAGGCCCCGGGGTCAGCCCCAGCATTTT	CATSGPDRPRGQPQHF
TRBV20-1	many	-	TRBJ2-5	TGCAGTGCCGAAAACAGGGGTAGCGGCCAAGAGACCCAGTACTTC	CSAENRGSGQETQYF
TRBV2	-	TRBD2	TRBJ2-3	TGTGCCAGCAGAACATTCGGCGCGGGAGCAGATACGCAGTATTTT	CASRTFGAGADTQYF
TRBV20-1	-	-	TRBJ2-3	TGCAGTGCTAGATGGTCTAGAACTATAGATACGCAGTATTTT	CSARWSRTIDTQYF
TRBV15	few	-	TRBJ1-1	TGTGCCACCCGTAAGGGGCTGAAGACTGAAGCTTTCTTT	CATRKGLKTEAFF
TRBV4-3	-	-	TRBJ2-2	TGCGCCAGCAGCCCCGGTAGGGTACCCGGGGAGCTGTTTTTT	CASSPGRVPGELFF
TRBV10-3	many	-	TRBJ2-2	TGTGCCATCAGTGGAGGGGAGGAGCTGTTTTTT	CAISGGEELFF
TRBV5-4	few	-	TRBJ2-5	TGTGCCAGCAGCTTGGTAAAAGACCCCCAAGAGACCCAGTACTTC	CASSLVKDPQETQYF
TRBV20-1	-	-	TRBJ1-5	TGCAGTGCTAGAGACTGGCAGTCCCAGCATTTT	CSARDWQSQHF
TRBV6-1	-	-	TRBJ1-5	TGTGCCAGCAGTGAAGACACTTCGTATCAGCCCCAGCATTTT	CASSEDTSYQPQHF
TRBV19	-	TRBD1	TRBJ1-1	TGTGCCAGTAGTATACTTGGCAGGGGGGACGCTGAAGCTTTCTTT	CASSILGRGDAEAFF
TRBV28	many	-	TRBJ2-1	TGTGCCAGCAGCCACACGGGCAACAATGAGCAGTTCTTC	CASSHTGNNEQFF
TRBV9	-	-	TRBJ1-4	TGTGCCAGCAGCGTCGGGACATCCTGGGGTGAAAAACTGTTTTTT	CASSVGTSWGEKLFF
TRBV20-1	many	-	TRBJ1-2	TGCAGTGCTAGACCGGACCGGGGTGGCTACACCTTC	CSARPDRGGYTF
TRBV10-3	few	-	TRBJ1-2	TGTGCCATCAGCCGAGGTAGCGGCGATGGCTACACCTTC	CAISRGSGDGYTF
TRBV2	-	-	TRBJ1-5	TGTGCCAGCAGTGCGGCAGTGGGATTTCAGCCCCAGCATTTT	CASSAAVGFQPQHF
TRBV20-1	few	TRBD1	TRBJ2-3	TGCAGTGCCGAACAGGGGGCGCGCACAGATACGCAGTATTTT	CSAEQGARTDTQYF
TRBV20-1	many	-	TRBJ1-1	TGCAGGCGTGGGACTGCGAACACTGAAGCTTTCTTT	CRRGTANTEAFF
TRBV29-1	many	-	TRBJ1-1	TGCAGCGTTAAAGGGCTCATGAACACTGAAGCTTTCTTT	CSVKGLMNTEAFF
TRBV6-1	-	-	TRBJ2-5	TGTGCCAGCAGTGTTCGGTACCAAGAGACCCAGTACTTC	CASSVRYQETQYF
TRBV5-5	-	-	TRBJ2-1	TGTGCCAGCAGCCCCCTATCCACCTACAATGAGCAGTTCTTC	CASSPLSTYNEQFF
TRBV27	-	-	TRBJ1-1	TGTGCCAGCAGTTCCGGCAGGGAGATCGTTGGAACTGAAGCTTTCTTT	CASSSGREIVGTEAFF
TRBV6-1	-	TRBD1	TRBJ1-2	TGTGCCACAAGGACAGGGGGAGGTAGAGGCTACACCTTC	CATRTGGGRGYTF
TRBV7-9	-	-	TRBJ1-4	TGTGCCAGCAGTCCCCGCAGTAGCACTAATGAAAAACTGTTTTTT	CASSPRSSTNEKLFF
TRBV29-1	-	-	TRBJ2-7	TGCAGCGTTGGGAGGGAGGAGCAGTACTTC	CSVGREEQYF
TRBV12-3/TRBV12-4	few	TRBD1	TRBJ2-3	TGTGCCAGCAATATACAGGGGGCAGATACGCAGTATTTT	CASNIQGADTQYF
TRBV10-3	few	-	TRBJ2-5	TGTGCCATCAGCTCTGACCAAGAGACCCAGTACTTC	CAISSDQETQYF
TRBV20-1	many	-	TRBJ2-1	TGCAGTGCTAGAGCCCTCTCCCGGGCAGGGCACAATGAGCAGTTCTTC	CSARALSRAGHNEQFF
TRBV5-1	few	TRBD1	TRBJ2-7	TGCGCCAGCAGCAGGTCCGGGACAGGTTCCTACGAGCAGTACTTC	CASSRSGTGSYEQYF
TRBV4-2	many	-	TRBJ2-7	TGTGCCAGCAGCCAACATACGACTCGGGGTATTGCCTACGAGCAGTACTTC	CASSQHTTRGIAYEQYF
TRBV24-1	-	-	TRBJ1-2	TGTGCCACCAGTGATGACTACGAGGGCTACACCTTC	CATSDDYEGYTF
TRBV12-5	few	TRBD2	TRBJ2-3	TGTGCTAGTGGTTTGGGTAGCGGGAGATTCACAGATACGCAGTATTTT	CASGLGSGRFTDTQYF
TRBV20-1	few	-	TRBJ2-3	TGCAGTGCTTTCTGGGGAGGCACAGATACGCAGTATTTT	CSAFWGGTDTQYF
TRBV29-1	many	-	TRBJ2-2	TGCAGCGTTGAATACCTCGGAGGCACCGGGGAGCTGTTTTTT	CSVEYLGGTGELFF
TRBV5-1	-	-	TRBJ2-7	TGCGCCAGCAGCTTGGGCAGAGACCTTGAACTCTACGAGCAGTACTTC	CASSLGRDLELYEQYF
TRBV12-5	few	TRBD2	TRBJ2-3	TGTGCTAGTGGTGGGACTAGCGGCAGCACAGATACGCAGTATTTT	CASGGTSGSTDTQYF
TRBV2	-	TRBD1	TRBJ2-2	TGTGCCAGCAGCGGAACAGGGGTGGAAACCGGGGAGCTGTTTTTT	CASSGTGVETGELFF
TRBV4-3	-	-	TRBJ2-1	TGCGCCAGCAGCCAATTCAAATCTTTATCGTGGATGGGATCTGGGAATGAGCAGTTCTTC	CASSQFKSLSWMGSGNEQFF
TRBV7-6	-	TRBD2	TRBJ2-1	TGTGCCAGCAGCTCCCGTTTGCGGGGGGTCTCCTACAATGAGCAGTTCTTC	CASSSRLRGVSYNEQFF
TRBV12-3/TRBV12-4	-	TRBD1	TRBJ1-1	TGTGCCAGCAGTTTCGGACAGGGGGTTTCTGAAGCTTTCTTT	CASSFGQGVSEAFF
TRBV27	-	-	TRBJ1-2	TGTGCCAGCAGCACTGCCCGTAGTGGCTACACCTTC	CASSTARSGYTF
TRBV12-3/TRBV12-4	few	-	TRBJ2-3	TGTGCCAGCAGTTTGGGGACTTGGGTTAGTACAGATACGCAGTATTTT	CASSLGTWVSTDTQYF
TRBV5-1	-	-	TRBJ2-7	TGCGCCAGCAGCCGTCCCGAGGGCCCCTACGAGCAGTACTTC	CASSRPEGPYEQYF
TRBV20-1	-	-	TRBJ1-1	TGCAGTGCTCCCCGCGGAGGGGGGCACACTGAAGCTTTCTTT	CSAPRGGGHTEAFF
TRBV11-2	once	-	TRBJ2-2	TGTGCCACCACGGGGGGCTACACCGGGGAGCTGTTTTTT	CATTGGYTGELFF
TRBV29-1	few	TRBD1	TRBJ2-1	TGCAGCGTTGATGGGACAGGGCTCTACAATGAGCAGTTCTTC	CSVDGTGLYNEQFF
TRBV6-5	-	-	TRBJ1-3	TGTGCCAGCAGTTATTCAGCCCGACCGCCTGGAAACACCATATATTTT	CASSYSARPPGNTIYF
TRBV25-1	-	-	TRBJ1-2	TGTGCCAGCGCCCGGACGGACATCCCCAATCGCTACACCTTC	CASARTDIPNRYTF
TRBV7-2	-	-	TRBJ2-5	TGTGCCAGCAGCTTCAGGGAGCCCCCTGGGACCCAGTACTTC	CASSFREPPGTQYF
TRBV20-1	few	TRBD2	TRBJ2-1	TGCAGTGCTAGGATAGCGGGGGCCGACAATGTGGAGCAGTTCTTC	CSARIAGADNVEQFF
TRBV20-1	-	-	TRBJ2-6	TGCAGTGCTAGGGGACCGCTAAGGCTCTATCGGGCCAACGTCCTGACTTTC	CSARGPLRLYRANVLTF
TRBV7-6	few	-	TRBJ2-2	TGTGCCAGCAGCTTTTATCCGAACACCGGGGAGCTGTTTTTT	CASSFYPNTGELFF
TRBV20-1	-	-	TRBJ2-2	TGCAGTGCTAGAGATAGACGGAGCTTGAACACCGGGGAGCTGTTTTTT	CSARDRRSLNTGELFF
TRBV7-6	-	TRBD2	TRBJ2-1	TGTGCCAGCAGCTTGTTAGGGACTAGCGCATACAATGAGCAGTTCTTC	CASSLLGTSAYNEQFF
TRBV6-1	few	-	TRBJ2-5	TGTGCCAGCAGTGGAGGGACCTTCGGAGAGACCCAGTACTTC	CASSGGTFGETQYF
TRBV7-3	-	-	TRBJ2-7	TGTGCCAGCAGCTTACACGGCACTTTTTACGAGCAGTACTTC	CASSLHGTFYEQYF
TRBV6-2/TRBV6-3	-	-	TRBJ2-7	TGTGCCAGCAACGATCCGGACCGCGCCGTTTCGTACGAGCAGTACTTC	CASNDPDRAVSYEQYF